Below, 7 T cell receptor beta chains from the same sample are listed, as sequenced in a study of control samples from healthy donors and cancer patients. Sequencing was performed with immunoSEQ multiplex PCR; in TCRdb, only in-frame clones are kept and a portion is missing. Counted here are tens of thousands of clones, roughly 90% occurring once; the ten biggest clones make up around an eighth. The specimen was blood. All receptors come from a woman in her sixties or seventies in good health.

This clone came up a few times. The V and J genes are TRBV10-3 and TRBJ1-6; D unresolved. The CDR3 is made up of 15 amino acids. V lost 6 bases and J 3 bases, leaving 12 bases between the germline ends. CDR1 and CDR2 (germline): ENHRY, SYGVKD. CDR3 region: CAIRTDGLYNSPLHF. CDR3 bases: TGTGCCATCAGAACCGACGGTCTCTATAATTCACCCCTCCACTTT.

The chain recombines TRBV7-2 with TRBJ2-7; 13 bases match TRBD2. Per germline, CDR1 SGHTA and CDR2 FQGNSA. Trimming removed 3 bases from V and 3 bases from J; junction bases left unmatched: 11. This CDR3 contains 18 residues. The CDR3: CASSFHQTSGRANYEQYF. Written as DNA, the CDR3 is TGTGCCAGCAGCTTCCACCAAACTAGCGGGAGGGCGAACTACGAGCAGTACTTC.

The CDR3 sequence is CASSYSGALGDSNSNQPQHF. Written as DNA, the CDR3 is TGTGCCAGCAGTTACTCTGGGGCTTTGGGGGATTCTAATAGCAATCAGCCCCAGCATTTT. The rearrangement uses TRBV6-2 or TRBV6-3 and TRBJ1-5, with D maybe TRBD1 (5 bases). CDR1 and CDR2 (germline): MNHEY, SVGEGT. The V end was cut by 0 bases, the J end by 0 bases, with 21 bases between. The CDR3 covers 20 residues.

The chain joins TRBV9 to TRBJ1-1; TRBD1 aligns across 7 bases. V lost 4 bases and J lost 7; bases outside the gene matches: 1. Germline values: CDR1 SGDLS, CDR2 YYNGEE. The CDR3 runs to 11 residues. CDR3 loop: CASSRDSEAFF. For the CDR3, the DNA is TGTGCCAGCAGCCGGGACAGTGAAGCTTTCTTT.

The V and J genes are TRBV20-1 and TRBJ1-1; TRBD1 might be the D (5 bases). Germline lookup yields CDR1 DFQATT and CDR2 SNEGSKA (reference sequence). Trimming took off 7 bases at V and 9 bases at J, with 9 bases between the two ends. This CDR3 region has 9 residues. CDR3 loop: CSGTTQAFF. The CDR3 DNA follows: TGCAGTGGGACAACTCAAGCTTTCTTT.

The chain combines TRBV5-1 with TRBJ2-7; 7 nucleotides align to TRBD1. The CDR3 totals 14 residues. J gave up 5 bases and V 4 bases, and 9 bases lay outside the gene matches. Germline V CDR1 and CDR2: SGHRS, YFSETQ. The CDR3 nucleotides are TGCGCCAGCAGCCTAACAGGGGTAATCGACGAGCAGTACTTC. This codes for CASSLTGVIDEQYF.

This clone was counted between two and nine times. This chain connects TRBV7-8 to TRBJ2-7; 7 nucleotides match TRBD1. V trimming: 5 bases; J trimming: 5 bases; junction bases outside the gene matches: 15. CDR3 size: 16 residues. Germline loops: CDR1 SGHVS, CDR2 FQNEAQ. The CDR3 region is CASSPRRGTALDEQYF. The CDR3 DNA reads TGTGCCAGCAGCCCCCGGAGAGGGACAGCCTTGGACGAGCAGTACTTC.